The clone carrying this T cell receptor beta chain was observed once. Sample treatment: roughly 18 received Ad26.COV2.S at low or high dose, single or two shots; about 5 received placebo; per-sample allocation not given. It was on day 63 after the first vaccine or placebo injection that samples were taken. This entry belongs to a study of Ad26.COV2.S vaccination and SARS-CoV-2 variants. Background on the study: By the intramuscular route, Ad26.COV2.S was given once, or twice 56 days apart.

Method: immunoSEQ multiplex PCR; TCRdb's copy keeps in-frame clones and lacks some. Of about 470,000 clones listed, about nine tenths are singletons. Trimming removed 3 bases from V and 2 bases from J, with 11 bases in between. Germline CDR1 and CDR2: SGDLS and YYNGEE. The CDR3 spans 14 residues. The sequencing here drew on peripheral blood, taken in a trial of Ad26.COV2.S vaccine versus placebo. The clonotype was recovered from a person between 18 and 60 years old who received the Ad26.COV2.S COVID-19 vaccine or a placebo. The rearrangement uses TRBV9 and TRBJ2-5, with a possible D match to TRBD2 (5 bases). The CDR3 sequence: CASSARSGQETQYF. In DNA, the CDR3 is TGTGCCAGCAGCGCCAGATCGGGGCAAGAGACCCAGTACTTC.